The sequence of this T cell receptor beta chain was determined in a study of blood T cell repertoires in COVID-19. Study processing details: Reference gene primers were amplified, and this amplification served to estimate nucleated cell counts. This table comes from immunoSEQ multiplex PCR, and its TCRdb copy is limited to in-frame clones, with some not included. V and J calls and clone size follow that table, whereas D and trimming were derived from the DNA. The table includes 45,000 to 50,000 clones, approximately 87% detected once. Germline CDR1 and CDR2: PRHDT and FYEKMQ (reference sequence). V was trimmed by 0 bases and J by 2 bases, leaving 7 bases between them. CDR3 size: 14 residues.

The TCR originated in a human donor in a cohort sampled during active COVID-19. Sequencing input: peripheral blood. This chain uses TRBV13 with TRBJ1-1; the D gene is possibly TRBD1 (6 bases). The CDR3 protein is CASSLGGTNTEAFF. CDR3 sequence (DNA): TGTGCCAGCAGCTTAGGCGGGACAAACACTGAAGCTTTCTTT. The entire variable domain, with the rest obtained from reference TRBV13 and TRBJ1-1, is as follows: AAGVIQSPRHLIKEKRETATLKCYPIPRHDTVYWYQQGPGQDPQFLISFYEKMQSDKGSIPDRFSAQQFSDYHSELNMSSLELGDSALYFCASSLGGTNTEAFFGQGTRLTVV.